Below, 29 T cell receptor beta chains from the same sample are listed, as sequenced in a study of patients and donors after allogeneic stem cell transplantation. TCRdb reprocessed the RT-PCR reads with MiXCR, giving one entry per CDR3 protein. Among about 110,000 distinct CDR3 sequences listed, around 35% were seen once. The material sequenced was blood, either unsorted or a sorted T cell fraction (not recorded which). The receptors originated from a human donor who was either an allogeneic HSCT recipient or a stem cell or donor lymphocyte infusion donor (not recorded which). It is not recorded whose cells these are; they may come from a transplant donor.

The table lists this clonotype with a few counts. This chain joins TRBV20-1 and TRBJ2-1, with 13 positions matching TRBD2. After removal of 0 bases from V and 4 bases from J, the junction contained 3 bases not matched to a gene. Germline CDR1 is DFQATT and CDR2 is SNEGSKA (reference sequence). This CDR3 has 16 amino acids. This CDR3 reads CSARDILAGGYNEQFF. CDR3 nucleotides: TGCAGTGCTAGAGATATACTAGCGGGAGGGTACAATGAGCAGTTCTTC.

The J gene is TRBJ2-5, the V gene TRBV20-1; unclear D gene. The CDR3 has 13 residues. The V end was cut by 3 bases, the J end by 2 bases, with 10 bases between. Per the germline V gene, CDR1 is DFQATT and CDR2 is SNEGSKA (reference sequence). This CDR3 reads CSASVAPQETQYF. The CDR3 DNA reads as TGCAGTGCTAGTGTGGCCCCTCAAGAGACCCAGTACTTC.

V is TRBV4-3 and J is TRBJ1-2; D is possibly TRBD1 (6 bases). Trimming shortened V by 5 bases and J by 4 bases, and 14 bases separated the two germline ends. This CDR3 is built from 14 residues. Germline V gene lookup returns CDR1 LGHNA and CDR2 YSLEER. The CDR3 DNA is TGCGCCAGCAGCTCCGGGACACCGATCTATGGCTACACCTTC. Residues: CASSSGTPIYGYTF.

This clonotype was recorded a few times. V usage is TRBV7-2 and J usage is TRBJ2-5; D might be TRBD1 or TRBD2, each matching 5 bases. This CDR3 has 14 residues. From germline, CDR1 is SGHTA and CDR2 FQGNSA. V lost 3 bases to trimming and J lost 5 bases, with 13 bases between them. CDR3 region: CASSLGRGGETQYF. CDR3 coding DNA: TGTGCCAGCAGCTTGGGGCGCGGCGGGGAGACCCAGTACTTC.

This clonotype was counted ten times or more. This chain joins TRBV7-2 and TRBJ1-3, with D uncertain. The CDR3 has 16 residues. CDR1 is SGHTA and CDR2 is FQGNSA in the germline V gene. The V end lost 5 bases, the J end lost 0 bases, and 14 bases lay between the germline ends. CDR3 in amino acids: CASSPLVGGSGNTIYF. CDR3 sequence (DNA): TGTGCCAGCAGCCCGTTAGTGGGAGGCTCTGGAAACACCATATATTTT.

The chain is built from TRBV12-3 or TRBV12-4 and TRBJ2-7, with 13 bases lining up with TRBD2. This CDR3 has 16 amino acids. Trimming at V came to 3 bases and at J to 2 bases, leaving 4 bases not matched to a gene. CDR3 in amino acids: CASSLGGLAGTYEQYF. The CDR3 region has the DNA TGTGCCAGCAGTTTGGGGGGACTAGCGGGGACCTACGAGCAGTACTTC.

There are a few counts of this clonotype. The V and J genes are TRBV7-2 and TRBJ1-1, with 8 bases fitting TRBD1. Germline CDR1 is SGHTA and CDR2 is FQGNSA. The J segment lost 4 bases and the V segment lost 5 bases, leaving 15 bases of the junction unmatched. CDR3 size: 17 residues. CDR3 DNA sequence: TGTGCCAGCAGCCACCCCTGGCCAGGGGGCAGGGTCACTGAAGCTTTCTTT. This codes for CASSHPWPGGRVTEAFF.

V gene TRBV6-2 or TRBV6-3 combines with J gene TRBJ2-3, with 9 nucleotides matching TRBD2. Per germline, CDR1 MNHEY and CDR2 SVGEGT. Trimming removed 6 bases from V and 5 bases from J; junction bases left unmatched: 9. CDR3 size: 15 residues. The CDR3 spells CASRRSGRWKDTQYF. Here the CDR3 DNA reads TGTGCCAGCAGGAGAAGCGGGAGGTGGAAAGATACGCAGTATTTT.

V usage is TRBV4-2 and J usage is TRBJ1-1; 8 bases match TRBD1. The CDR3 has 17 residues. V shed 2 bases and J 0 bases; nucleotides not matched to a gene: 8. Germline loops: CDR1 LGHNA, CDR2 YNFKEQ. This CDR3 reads CASSQTRTGRMNTEAFF. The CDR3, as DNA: TGTGCCAGCAGCCAAACCAGGACAGGGAGGATGAACACTGAAGCTTTCTTT.

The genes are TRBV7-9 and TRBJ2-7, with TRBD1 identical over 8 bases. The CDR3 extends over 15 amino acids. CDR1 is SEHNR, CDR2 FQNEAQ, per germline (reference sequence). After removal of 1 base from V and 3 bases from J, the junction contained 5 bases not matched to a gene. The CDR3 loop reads CASSLGAGGIYEQYF. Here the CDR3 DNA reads TGTGCCAGCAGCTTAGGGGCAGGGGGCATCTACGAGCAGTACTTC.

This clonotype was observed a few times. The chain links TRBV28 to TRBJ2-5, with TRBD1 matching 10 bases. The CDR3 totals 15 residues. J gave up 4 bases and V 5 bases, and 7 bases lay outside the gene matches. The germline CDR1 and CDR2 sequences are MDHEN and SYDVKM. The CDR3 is CASSLRTGGGETQYF. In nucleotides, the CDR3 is TGTGCCAGCAGTCTGAGGACAGGGGGTGGAGAGACCCAGTACTTC.

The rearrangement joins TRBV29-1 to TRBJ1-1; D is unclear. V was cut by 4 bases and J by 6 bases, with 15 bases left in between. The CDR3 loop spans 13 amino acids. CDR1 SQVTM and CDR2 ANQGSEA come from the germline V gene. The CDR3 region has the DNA TGCAGCGTTGTGGCAGTTTTGTTACCTGAAGCTTTCTTT. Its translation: CSVVAVLLPEAFF. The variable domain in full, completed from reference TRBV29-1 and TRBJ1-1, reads SAVISQKPSRDICQRGTSLTIQCQVDSQVTMMFWYRQQPGQSLTLIATANQGSEATYESGFVIDKFPISRPNLTFSTLTVSNMSPEDSSIYLCSVVAVLLPEAFFGQGTRLTVV.

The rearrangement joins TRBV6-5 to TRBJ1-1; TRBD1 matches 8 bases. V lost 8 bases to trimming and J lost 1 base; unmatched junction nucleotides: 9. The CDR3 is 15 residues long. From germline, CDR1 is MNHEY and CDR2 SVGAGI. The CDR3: CASSLDRAGNTEAFF. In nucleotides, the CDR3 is TGTGCCAGCTCCTTGGACAGGGCCGGGAACACTGAAGCTTTCTTT.

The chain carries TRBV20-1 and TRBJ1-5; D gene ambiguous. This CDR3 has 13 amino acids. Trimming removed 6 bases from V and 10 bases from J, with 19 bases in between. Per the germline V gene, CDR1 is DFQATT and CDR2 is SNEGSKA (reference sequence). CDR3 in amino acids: CSALPGPLQPQHF. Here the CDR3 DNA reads TGCAGTGCGCTCCCCGGACCGCTCCAACCCCAGCATTTT.

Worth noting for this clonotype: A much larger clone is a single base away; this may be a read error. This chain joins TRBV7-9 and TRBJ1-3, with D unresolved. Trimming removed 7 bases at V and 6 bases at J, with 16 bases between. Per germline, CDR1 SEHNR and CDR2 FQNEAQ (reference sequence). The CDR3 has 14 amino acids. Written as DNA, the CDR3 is TGTGCCAGCACCTCCTTGACAAGGGAAAACACCATATATTTT. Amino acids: CASTSLTRENTIYF.

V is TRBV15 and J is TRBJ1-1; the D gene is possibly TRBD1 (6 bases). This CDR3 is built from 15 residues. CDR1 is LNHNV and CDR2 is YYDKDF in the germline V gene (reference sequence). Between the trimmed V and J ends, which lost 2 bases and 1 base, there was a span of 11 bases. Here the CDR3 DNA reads TGTGCCACCAGCAGATACAGGGCCCCGAACACTGAAGCTTTCTTT. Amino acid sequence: CATSRYRAPNTEAFF. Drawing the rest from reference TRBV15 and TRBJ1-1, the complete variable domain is DAMVIQNPRYQVTQFGKPVTLSCSQTLNHNVMYWYQQKSSQAPKLLFHYYDKDFNNEADTPDNFQSRRPNTSFCFLDIRSPGLGDTAMYLCATSRYRAPNTEAFFGQGTRLTVV.

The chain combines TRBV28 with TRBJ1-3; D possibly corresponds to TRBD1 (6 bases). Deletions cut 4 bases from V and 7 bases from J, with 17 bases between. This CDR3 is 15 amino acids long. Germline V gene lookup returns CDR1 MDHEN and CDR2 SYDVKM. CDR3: CASSSGSGGRNTIYF. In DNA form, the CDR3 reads TGTGCCAGCAGTTCGGGGTCGGGGGGCCGGAACACCATATATTTT.

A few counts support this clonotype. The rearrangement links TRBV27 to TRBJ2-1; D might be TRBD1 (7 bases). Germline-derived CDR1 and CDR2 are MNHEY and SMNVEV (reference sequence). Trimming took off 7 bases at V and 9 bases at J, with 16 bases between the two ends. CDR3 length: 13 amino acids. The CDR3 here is CASNTLQGGEQFF. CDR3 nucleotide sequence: TGTGCCAGCAATACCCTGCAGGGGGGTGAGCAGTTCTTC.

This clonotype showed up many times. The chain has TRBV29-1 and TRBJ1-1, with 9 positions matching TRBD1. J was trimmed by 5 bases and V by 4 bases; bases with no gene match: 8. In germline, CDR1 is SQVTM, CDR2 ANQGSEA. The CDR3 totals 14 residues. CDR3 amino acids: CSVAHGQGRTEAFF. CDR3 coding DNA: TGCAGCGTTGCCCACGGACAGGGGAGGACTGAAGCTTTCTTT.

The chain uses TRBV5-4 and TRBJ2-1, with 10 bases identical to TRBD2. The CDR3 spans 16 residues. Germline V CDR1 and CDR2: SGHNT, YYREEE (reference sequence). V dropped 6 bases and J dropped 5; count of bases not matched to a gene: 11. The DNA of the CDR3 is TGTGCCAGCAAACCAGCGGGAGGGCATCAAAACAATGAGCAGTTCTTC. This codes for CASKPAGGHQNNEQFF.

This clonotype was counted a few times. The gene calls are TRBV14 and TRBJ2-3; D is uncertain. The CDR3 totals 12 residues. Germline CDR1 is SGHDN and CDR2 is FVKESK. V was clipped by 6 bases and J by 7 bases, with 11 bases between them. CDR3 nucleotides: TGTGCCAGCAGTAAATGGAGATATACGCAGTATTTT. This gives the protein CASSKWRYTQYF.

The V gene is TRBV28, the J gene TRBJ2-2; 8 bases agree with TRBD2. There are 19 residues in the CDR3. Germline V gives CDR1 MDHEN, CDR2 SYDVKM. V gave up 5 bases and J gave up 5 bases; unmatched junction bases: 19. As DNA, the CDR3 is TGTGCCAGCAGTGGAATTCTTCGGGTGGGACTAGAGAGGACCGGGGAGCTGTTTTTT. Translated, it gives CASSGILRVGLERTGELFF.

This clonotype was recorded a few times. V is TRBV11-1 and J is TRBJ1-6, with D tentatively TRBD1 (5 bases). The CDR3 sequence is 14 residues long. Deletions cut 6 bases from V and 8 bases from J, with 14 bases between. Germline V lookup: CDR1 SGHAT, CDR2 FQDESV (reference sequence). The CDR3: CASSTGTAHSPLHF. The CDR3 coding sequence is TGTGCCAGCAGTACCGGGACGGCGCATTCACCCCTCCACTTT.

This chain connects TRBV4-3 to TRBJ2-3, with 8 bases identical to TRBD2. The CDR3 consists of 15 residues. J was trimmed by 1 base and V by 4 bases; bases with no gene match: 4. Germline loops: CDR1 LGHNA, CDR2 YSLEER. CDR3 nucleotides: TGCGCCAGCAGCCCTCTAGCGGGCGGCACAGATACGCAGTATTTT. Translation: CASSPLAGGTDTQYF.

The CDR3 reads CASSQDWGSASSYNEQFF. The CDR3 DNA sequence: TGTGCCAGCAGCCAAGATTGGGGTAGCGCGAGCTCCTACAATGAGCAGTTCTTC. V and J are TRBV14 and TRBJ2-1; tentatively, D is TRBD2 (5 bases). Between the trimmed V and J ends, which lost 0 bases and 0 bases, there was a span of 15 bases. The V gene's germline CDR1 is SGHDN and CDR2 FVKESK. This CDR3 contains 18 residues.

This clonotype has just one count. This CDR3 is CASSLAQKNEQFF. The CDR3 DNA sequence: TGTGCCAGCAGCTTAGCGCAAAAAAATGAGCAGTTCTTC. This chain joins TRBV7-8 and TRBJ2-1; D not resolved. The CDR3 runs 13 residues. Trimming removed 0 bases at V and 7 bases at J, with 7 bases between. In germline, CDR1 is SGHVS, CDR2 FQNEAQ.

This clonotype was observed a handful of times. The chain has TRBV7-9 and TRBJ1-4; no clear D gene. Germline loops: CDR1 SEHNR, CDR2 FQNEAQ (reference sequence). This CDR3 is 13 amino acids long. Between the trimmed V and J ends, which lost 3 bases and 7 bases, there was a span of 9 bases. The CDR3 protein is CASSFRWGEKLFF. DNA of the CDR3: TGTGCCAGCAGCTTCCGGTGGGGTGAAAAACTGTTTTTT. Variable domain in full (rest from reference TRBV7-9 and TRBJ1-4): DTGVSQNPRHKITKRGQNVTFRCDPISEHNRLYWYRQTLGQGPEFLTYFQNEAQLEKSRLLSDRFSAERPKGSFSTLEIQRTEQGDSAMYLCASSFRWGEKLFFGSGTQLSVL.

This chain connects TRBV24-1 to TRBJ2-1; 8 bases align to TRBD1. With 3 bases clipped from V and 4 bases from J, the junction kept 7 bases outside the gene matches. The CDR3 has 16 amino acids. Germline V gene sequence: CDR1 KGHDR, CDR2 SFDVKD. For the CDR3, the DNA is TGTGCCACCAGTGATCCGACAGGGGACCCTTACAATGAGCAGTTCTTC. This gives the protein CATSDPTGDPYNEQFF.

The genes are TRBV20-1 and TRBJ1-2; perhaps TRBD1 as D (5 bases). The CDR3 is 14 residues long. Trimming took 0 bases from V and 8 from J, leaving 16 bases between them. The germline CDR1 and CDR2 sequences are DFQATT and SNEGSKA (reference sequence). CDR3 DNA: TGCAGTGCTAGAGACCCGGGACGGACGAACGGCTACACCTTC. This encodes CSARDPGRTNGYTF.